Only one count was recorded for the clone carrying this TCR beta chain. Its cognate antigen is unknown. Splitting the CD4+ cells yielded a CD45RA+ naive subset and a CD45RA-negative memory subset. CDR3 size: 13 residues. In germline, CDR1 is LGHNA, CDR2 YNFKEQ. V gave up 3 bases and J gave up 7 bases, with 10 bases separating them. Measured with immunoSEQ multiplex PCR; TCRdb has only the in-frame clones, and not every one. Found here are some 2.1 million clones, around 95% of them singletons; the top ten hold about 0.13%. This entry comes from a study of shared clonotypes between healthy human individuals. On the study more broadly: Ranging from 18 to 49 in age, donors were two women and a few men.

Study-level points and caveats: Generation probabilities were higher for clonotypes shared across all four sorted-subset donors than for unshared ones.

This clonotype was sampled from a young man in good health. Sequenced: naive CD4+ T cells sorted from blood. Subset meaning: CD45RA+ positively selected. This chain uses TRBV4-2 with TRBJ2-1; D possibly corresponds to TRBD1 (6 bases). The CDR3 nucleotides are TGTGCCAGCAGCCAGCCAACAGGGAATGAGCAGTTCTTC. Translating gives CASSQPTGNEQFF.